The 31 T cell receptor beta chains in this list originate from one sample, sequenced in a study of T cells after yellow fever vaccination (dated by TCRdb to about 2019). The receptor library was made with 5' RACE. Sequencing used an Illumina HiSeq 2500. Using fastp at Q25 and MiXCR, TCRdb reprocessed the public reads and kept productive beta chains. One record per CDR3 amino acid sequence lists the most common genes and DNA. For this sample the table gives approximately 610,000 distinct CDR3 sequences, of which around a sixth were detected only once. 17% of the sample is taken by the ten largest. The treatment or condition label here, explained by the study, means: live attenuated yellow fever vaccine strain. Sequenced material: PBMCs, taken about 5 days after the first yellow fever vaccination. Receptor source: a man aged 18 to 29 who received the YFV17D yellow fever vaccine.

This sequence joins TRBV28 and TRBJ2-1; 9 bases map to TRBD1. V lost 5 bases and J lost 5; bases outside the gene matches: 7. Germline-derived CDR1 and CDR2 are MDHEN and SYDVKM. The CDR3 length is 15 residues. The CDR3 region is CASSPQGQGDNEQFF. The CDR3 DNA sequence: TGTGCCAGCAGTCCACAGGGACAGGGCGACAATGAGCAGTTCTTC.

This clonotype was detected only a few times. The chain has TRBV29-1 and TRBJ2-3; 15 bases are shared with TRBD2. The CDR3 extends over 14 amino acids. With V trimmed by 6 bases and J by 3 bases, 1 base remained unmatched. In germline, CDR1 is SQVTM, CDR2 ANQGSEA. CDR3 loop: CSVGTSGRTDTQYF. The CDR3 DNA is TGCAGCGTCGGGACTAGCGGGAGGACAGATACGCAGTATTTT.

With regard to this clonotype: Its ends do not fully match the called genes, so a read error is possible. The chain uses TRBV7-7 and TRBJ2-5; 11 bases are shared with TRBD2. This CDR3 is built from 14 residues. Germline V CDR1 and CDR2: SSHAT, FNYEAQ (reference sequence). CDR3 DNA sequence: TGTGCTAGCAGCTCCTCCGGGACTAGCGGGACCCAGTACTTC. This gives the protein CASSSSGTSGTQYF. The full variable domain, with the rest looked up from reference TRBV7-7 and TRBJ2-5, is GAGVSQSPRYKVTKRGQDVTLRCDPISSHATLYWYQQALGQGPEFLTYFNYEAQPDKSGLPSDRFSAERPEGSISTLTIQRTEQRDSAMYRCASSSSGTSGTQYFGPGTRLLVL.

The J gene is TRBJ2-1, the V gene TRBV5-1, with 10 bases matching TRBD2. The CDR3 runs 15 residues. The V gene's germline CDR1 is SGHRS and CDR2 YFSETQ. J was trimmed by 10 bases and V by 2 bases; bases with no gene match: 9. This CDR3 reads CASSLERGGGREQFF. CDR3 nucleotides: TGCGCCAGCAGCTTAGAGCGGGGGGGTGGTAGGGAGCAGTTCTTC.

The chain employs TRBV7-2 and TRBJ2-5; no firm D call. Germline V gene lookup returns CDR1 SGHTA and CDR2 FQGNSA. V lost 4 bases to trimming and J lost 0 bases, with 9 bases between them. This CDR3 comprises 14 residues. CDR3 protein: CASSSRRDQETQYF. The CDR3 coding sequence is TGTGCCAGCAGCTCCCGACGGGACCAAGAGACCCAGTACTTC.

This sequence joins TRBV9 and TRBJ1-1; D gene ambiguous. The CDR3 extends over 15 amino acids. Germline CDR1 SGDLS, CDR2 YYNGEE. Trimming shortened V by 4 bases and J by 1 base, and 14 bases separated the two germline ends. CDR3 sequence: CASSPLIGPNTEAFF. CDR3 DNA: TGTGCCAGCAGCCCGCTGATAGGGCCGAACACTGAAGCTTTCTTT.

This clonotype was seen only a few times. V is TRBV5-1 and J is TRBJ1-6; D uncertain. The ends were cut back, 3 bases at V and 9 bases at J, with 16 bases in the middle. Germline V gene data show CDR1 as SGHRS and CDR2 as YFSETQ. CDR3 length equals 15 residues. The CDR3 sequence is CASSSSDPQASPLHF. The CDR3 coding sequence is TGCGCCAGCAGCTCGTCAGACCCTCAGGCTTCACCCCTCCACTTT.

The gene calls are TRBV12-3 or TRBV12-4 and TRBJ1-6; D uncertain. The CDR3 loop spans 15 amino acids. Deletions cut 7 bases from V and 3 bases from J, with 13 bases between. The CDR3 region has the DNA TGTGCCAGCACCCAAGAGGAGGGCTATAATTCACCCCTCCACTTT. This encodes CASTQEEGYNSPLHF.

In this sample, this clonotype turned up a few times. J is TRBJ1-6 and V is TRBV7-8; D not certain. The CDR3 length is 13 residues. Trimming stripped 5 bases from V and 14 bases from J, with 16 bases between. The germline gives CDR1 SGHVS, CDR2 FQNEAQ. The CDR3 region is CASSNRAPSALHF. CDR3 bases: TGTGCCAGCAGCAACCGGGCCCCTTCGGCCCTCCACTTT. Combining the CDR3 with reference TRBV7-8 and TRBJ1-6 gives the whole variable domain GAGVSQSPRYKVAKRGQDVALRCDPISGHVSLFWYQQALGQGPEFLTYFQNEAQLDKSGLPSDRFFAERPEGSVSTLKIQRTQQEDSAVYLCASSNRAPSALHFGNGTRLTVT.

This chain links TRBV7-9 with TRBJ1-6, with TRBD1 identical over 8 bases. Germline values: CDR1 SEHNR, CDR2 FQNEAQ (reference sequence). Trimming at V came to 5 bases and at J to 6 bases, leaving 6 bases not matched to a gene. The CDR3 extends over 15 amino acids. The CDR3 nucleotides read TGTGCCAGCAGCCGGACAGGGAGCGCTAATTCACCCCTCCACTTT. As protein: CASSRTGSANSPLHF.

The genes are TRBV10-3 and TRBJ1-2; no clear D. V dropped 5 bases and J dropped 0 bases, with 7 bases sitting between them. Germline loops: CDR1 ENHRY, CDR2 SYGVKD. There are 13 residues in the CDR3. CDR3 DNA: TGTGCCATCAGTCCAGGAACTAACTATGGCTACACCTTC. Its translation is CAISPGTNYGYTF.

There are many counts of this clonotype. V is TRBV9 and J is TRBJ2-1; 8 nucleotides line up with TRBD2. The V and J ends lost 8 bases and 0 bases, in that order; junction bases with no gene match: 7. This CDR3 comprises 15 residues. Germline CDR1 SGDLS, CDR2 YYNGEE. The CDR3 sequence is CASSGLAGSYNEQFF. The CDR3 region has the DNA TGTGCCAGTAGTGGGCTAGCGGGCTCCTACAATGAGCAGTTCTTC. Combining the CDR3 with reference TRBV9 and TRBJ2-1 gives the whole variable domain DSGVTQTPKHLITATGQRVTLRCSPRSGDLSVYWYQQSLDQGLQFLIQYYNGEERAKGNILERFSAQQFPDLHSELNLSSLELGDSALYFCASSGLAGSYNEQFFGPGTRLTVL.

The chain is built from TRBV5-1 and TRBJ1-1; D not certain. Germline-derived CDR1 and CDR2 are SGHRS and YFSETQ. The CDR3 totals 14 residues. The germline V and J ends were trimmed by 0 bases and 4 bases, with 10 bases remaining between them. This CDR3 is CASSLEIPVTEAFF. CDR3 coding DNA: TGCGCCAGCAGCTTGGAGATCCCAGTCACTGAAGCTTTCTTT.

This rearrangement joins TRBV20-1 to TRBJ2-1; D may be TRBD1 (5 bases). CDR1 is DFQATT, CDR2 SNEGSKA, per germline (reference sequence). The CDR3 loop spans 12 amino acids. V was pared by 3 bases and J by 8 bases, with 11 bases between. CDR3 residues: CSARSRVYEQFF. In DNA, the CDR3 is TGCAGTGCTAGGAGCAGGGTGTATGAGCAGTTCTTC.

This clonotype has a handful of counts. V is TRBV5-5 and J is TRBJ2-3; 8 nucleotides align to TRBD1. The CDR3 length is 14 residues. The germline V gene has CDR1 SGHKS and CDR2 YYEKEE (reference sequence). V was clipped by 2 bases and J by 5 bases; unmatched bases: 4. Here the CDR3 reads CASSFDRGRDTQYF. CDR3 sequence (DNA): TGTGCCAGCAGCTTCGACAGGGGAAGAGATACGCAGTATTTT.

The CDR3 sequence: CASGVAEKLFF. The CDR3 region has the DNA TGTGCCAGCGGGGTGGCGGAAAAACTGTTTTTT. The gene calls are TRBV25-1 and TRBJ1-4; D ambiguous. The germline gives CDR1 MGHDK, CDR2 SYGVNS. The CDR3 has 11 amino acids. Trimming shortened V by 8 bases and J by 8 bases, and 9 bases separated the two germline ends. Drawing the rest from reference TRBV25-1 and TRBJ1-4, the complete variable domain is EADIYQTPRYLVIGTGKKITLECSQTMGHDKMYWYQQDPGMELHLIHYSYGVNSTEKGDLSSESTVSRIRTEHFPLTLESARPSHTSQYLCASGVAEKLFFGSGTQLSVL.

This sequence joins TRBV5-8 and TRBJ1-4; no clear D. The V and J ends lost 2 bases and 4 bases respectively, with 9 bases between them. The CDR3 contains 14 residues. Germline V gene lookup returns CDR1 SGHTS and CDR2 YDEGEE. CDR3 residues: CASSFRAFNEKLFF. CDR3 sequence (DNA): TGTGCCAGCAGCTTCCGGGCCTTTAATGAAAAACTGTTTTTT. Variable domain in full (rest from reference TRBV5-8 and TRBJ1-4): EAGVTQSPTHLIKTRGQQATLRCSPISGHTSVYWYQQALGLGLQFLLWYDEGEERNRGNFPPRFSGRQFPNYSSELNVNALELEDSALYLCASSFRAFNEKLFFGSGTQLSVL.

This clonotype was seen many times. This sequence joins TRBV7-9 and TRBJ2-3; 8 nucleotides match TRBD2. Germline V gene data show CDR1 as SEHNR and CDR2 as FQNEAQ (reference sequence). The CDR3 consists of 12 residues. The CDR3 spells CVASGSTDTQYF. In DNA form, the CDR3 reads TGTGTGGCTAGCGGGAGCACAGATACGCAGTATTTT.

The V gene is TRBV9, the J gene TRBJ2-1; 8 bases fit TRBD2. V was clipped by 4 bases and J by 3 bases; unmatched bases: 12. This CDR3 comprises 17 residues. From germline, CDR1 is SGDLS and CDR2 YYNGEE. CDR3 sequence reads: CASSSPPTGGYYNEQFF. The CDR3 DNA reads TGTGCCAGCAGCTCTCCCCCCACGGGGGGGTACTACAATGAGCAGTTCTTC.

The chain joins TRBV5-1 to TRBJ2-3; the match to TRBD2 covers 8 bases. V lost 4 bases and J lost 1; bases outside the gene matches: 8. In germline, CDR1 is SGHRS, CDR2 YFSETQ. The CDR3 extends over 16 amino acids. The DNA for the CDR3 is TGCGCCAGCAGCGCCGGGACTAGACACGGCACAGATACGCAGTATTTT. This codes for CASSAGTRHGTDTQYF.

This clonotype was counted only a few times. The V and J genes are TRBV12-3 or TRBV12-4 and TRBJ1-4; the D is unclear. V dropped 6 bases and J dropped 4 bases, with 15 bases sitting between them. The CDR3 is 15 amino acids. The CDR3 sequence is CASRRETGINEKLFF. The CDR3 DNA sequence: TGTGCCAGCAGGCGGGAGACTGGGATTAATGAAAAACTGTTTTTT.

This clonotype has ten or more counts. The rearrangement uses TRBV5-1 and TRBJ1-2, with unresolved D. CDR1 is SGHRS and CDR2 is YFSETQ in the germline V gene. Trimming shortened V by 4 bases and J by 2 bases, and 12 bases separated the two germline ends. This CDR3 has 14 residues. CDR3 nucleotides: TGCGCCAGCAGCCCGTCCCCGGGGAACTATGGCTACACCTTC. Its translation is CASSPSPGNYGYTF.

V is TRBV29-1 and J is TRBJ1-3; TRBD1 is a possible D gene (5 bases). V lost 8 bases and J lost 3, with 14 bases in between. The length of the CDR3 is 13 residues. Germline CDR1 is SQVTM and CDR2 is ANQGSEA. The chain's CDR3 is CSFRRDGGNTIYF. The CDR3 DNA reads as TGCAGCTTTCGGAGGGACGGTGGAAACACCATATATTTT.

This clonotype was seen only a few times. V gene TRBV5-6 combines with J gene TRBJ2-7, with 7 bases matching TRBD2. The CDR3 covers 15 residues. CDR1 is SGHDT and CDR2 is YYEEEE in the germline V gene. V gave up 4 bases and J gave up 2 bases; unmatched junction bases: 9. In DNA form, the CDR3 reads TGTGCCAGCAGCGTCGGGGGGAGGGCAACCTACGAGCAGTACTTC. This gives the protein CASSVGGRATYEQYF. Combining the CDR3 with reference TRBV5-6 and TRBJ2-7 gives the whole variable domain DAGVTQSPTHLIKTRGQQVTLRCSPKSGHDTVSWYQQALGQGPQFIFQYYEEEERQRGNFPDRFSGHQFPNYSSELNVNALLLGDSALYLCASSVGGRATYEQYFGPGTRLTVT.

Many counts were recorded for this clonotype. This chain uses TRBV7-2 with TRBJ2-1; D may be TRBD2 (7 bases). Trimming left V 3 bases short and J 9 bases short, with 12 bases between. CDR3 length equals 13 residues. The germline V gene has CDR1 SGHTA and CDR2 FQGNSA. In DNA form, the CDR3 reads TGTGCCAGCAGCTTGGGGGGGGGCCTTGAGCAGTTCTTC. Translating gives CASSLGGGLEQFF.

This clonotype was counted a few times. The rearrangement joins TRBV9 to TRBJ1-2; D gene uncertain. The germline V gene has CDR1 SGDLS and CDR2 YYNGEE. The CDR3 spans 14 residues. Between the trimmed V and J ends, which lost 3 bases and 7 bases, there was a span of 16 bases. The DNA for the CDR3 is TGTGCCAGCAGCGAGGACCCCGAAGGCTCTGGCTACACCTTC. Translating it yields CASSEDPEGSGYTF.

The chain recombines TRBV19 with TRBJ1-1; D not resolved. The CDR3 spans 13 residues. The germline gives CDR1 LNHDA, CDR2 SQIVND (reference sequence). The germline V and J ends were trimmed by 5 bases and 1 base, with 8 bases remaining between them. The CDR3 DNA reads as TGTGCCAGTAGTGCAGCAGGGAACACTGAAGCTTTCTTT. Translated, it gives CASSAAGNTEAFF.

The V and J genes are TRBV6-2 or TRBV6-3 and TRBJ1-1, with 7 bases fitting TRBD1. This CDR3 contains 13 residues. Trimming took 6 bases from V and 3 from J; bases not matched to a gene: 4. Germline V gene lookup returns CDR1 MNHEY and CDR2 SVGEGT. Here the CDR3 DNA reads TGTGCCAGCAGGAGAACAGGGGACACTGAAGCTTTCTTT. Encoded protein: CASRRTGDTEAFF.

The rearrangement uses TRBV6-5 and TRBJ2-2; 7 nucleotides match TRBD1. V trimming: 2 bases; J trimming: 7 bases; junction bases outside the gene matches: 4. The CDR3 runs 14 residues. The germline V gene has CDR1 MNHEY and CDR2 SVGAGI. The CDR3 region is CASSYGQVGGELFF. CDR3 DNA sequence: TGTGCCAGCAGTTACGGACAGGTGGGCGGGGAGCTGTTTTTT.

The CDR3 loop is CASSAGGGFYEQYV. CDR3 nucleotide sequence: TGTGCCAGCAGTGCAGGGGGGGGATTCTACGAGCAGTACGTC. The gene calls are TRBV28 and TRBJ2-7; D tentatively reads TRBD1 or TRBD2 (7 bases each). V lost 5 bases and J 3 bases, leaving 14 bases between the germline ends. The CDR3 totals 14 residues. Per the germline V gene, CDR1 is MDHEN and CDR2 is SYDVKM.

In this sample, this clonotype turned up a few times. CDR3 nucleotide sequence: TGTGCCAGCAGTTACTCGGGGGCGTCGAGCTCCTACGAGCAGTACTTC. Residues: CASSYSGASSSYEQYF. The rearrangement uses TRBV6-5 and TRBJ2-7; D is possibly TRBD1 (6 bases). Germline CDR1 MNHEY, CDR2 SVGAGI. V shed 0 bases and J shed 0 bases, with 12 bases lying between them. The CDR3 has 16 amino acids.